Following are 6 T cell receptor beta chains from one sample sequenced in a study of cytomegalovirus exposure and HLA in healthy donors. Primers: 60 Vbeta forward and 13 Jbeta reverse. Clones were sequenced by immunoSEQ multiplex PCR, and TCRdb holds only the in-frame ones, with some missing. The sample lists hundreds of thousands of clones; more than 60% were seen once. Sequenced input: PBMCs. The receptors shown here come from a girl aged 2-9 years in good health and CMV-seronegative.

This clone appeared once. V and J are TRBV9 and TRBJ1-2, with 10 bases aligning to TRBD1. Germline values: CDR1 SGDLS, CDR2 YYNGEE. J was trimmed by 8 bases and V by 2 bases; bases with no gene match: 9. This CDR3 has 15 residues. The DNA of the CDR3 is TGTGCCAGCAGCGTTCCCGGGACAGGGGTTAACGGCTACACCTTC. This gives the protein CASSVPGTGVNGYTF.

The J gene is TRBJ2-1, the V gene TRBV19; tentative D call: TRBD2 (5 bases). Germline V gene sequence: CDR1 LNHDA, CDR2 SQIVND (reference sequence). The CDR3 runs to 11 residues. V was shortened by 3 bases and J by 8 bases, with 5 bases between the two germline ends. Here the CDR3 DNA reads TGTGCCAGTAGTATTAGCGATGAGCAGTTCTTC. Protein product: CASSISDEQFF.

The chain links TRBV12-5 to TRBJ2-1; D possibly corresponds to TRBD2 (6 bases). Germline V gene sequence: CDR1 LGHNT, CDR2 FRNRAP. Trimming stripped 3 bases from V and 12 bases from J, with 6 bases between. The CDR3 spans 10 residues. Written as DNA, the CDR3 is TGTGCTAGTGGTTTCGGGGGGCAGTTCTTC. Its protein product is CASGFGGQFF.

This clone was counted a single time. The chain uses TRBV2 and TRBJ2-3; 8 nucleotides agree with TRBD1. Germline assignment: CDR1 SNHLY and CDR2 FYNNEI. After removal of 6 bases from V and 4 bases from J, the junction contained 6 bases not matched to a gene. The CDR3 is made up of 14 amino acids. CDR3 nucleotides: TGTGCCAGCAGCCGGACAGGGATCCCAGATACGCAGTATTTT. Translated, it gives CASSRTGIPDTQYF.

The J gene is TRBJ1-2, the V gene TRBV19; D is unresolved. The germline V gene encodes CDR1 LNHDA and CDR2 SQIVND (reference sequence). The V and J ends lost 7 bases and 2 bases respectively, with 14 bases between them. There are 14 residues in the CDR3. This chain's CDR3 is CASNTHRKNYGYTF. DNA for the CDR3: TGTGCCAGTAACACGCATCGAAAGAACTATGGCTACACCTTC. Variable domain in full (rest from reference TRBV19 and TRBJ1-2): DGGITQSPKYLFRKEGQNVTLSCEQNLNHDAMYWYRQDPGQGLRLIYYSQIVNDFQKGDIAEGYSVSREKKESFPLTVTSAQKNPTAFYLCASNTHRKNYGYTFGSGTRLTVV.

The table lists this clone with a few counts. The chain employs TRBV2 and TRBJ2-6, with 7 nucleotides matching TRBD1. This CDR3 has 15 residues. Losses at the gene ends were 7 bases for V and 0 bases for J; bases not matched to a gene: 3. Germline CDR1 is SNHLY and CDR2 is FYNNEI. The CDR3 loop is CASTRDSSGANVLTF. For the CDR3, the DNA is TGTGCCAGCACAAGGGACAGCTCTGGGGCCAACGTCCTGACTTTC.